This is a list of T cell receptor beta chains from one sample in a study of beta chain features in type 1 diabetes. The repertoire was sequenced with immunoSEQ multiplex PCR; TCRdb's copy has only in-frame clones and lacks some. The data show 300,000 to 450,000 clones, about 20% seen once. Sequenced: naive CD4+ T cells from blood. These receptors all come from a woman aged 18-29 years in good health. Both conserved end residues are part of each CDR3. D genes are given only for firm matches. For some rows the clone size is stated as once, few or many, or as a class when expanded; others skip it.

V: TRBV30; length: 11; D: -; size: once; J: TRBJ2-5; CDR3: CAWSGLETQYF; DNA: TGTGCCTGGAGTGGGCTAGAGACCCAGTACTTC
V: TRBV20-1; length: 10; D: -; size: few; J: TRBJ2-1; CDR3: CSASLNEQFF; DNA: TGCAGTGCTAGCCTCAATGAGCAGTTCTTC
V: TRBV6-5; length: 12; D: -; size: few; J: TRBJ1-2; CDR3: CASSYSGRGYTF; DNA: TGTGCCAGCAGTTATTCCGGTCGCGGCTACACCTTC
V: TRBV18; length: 15; D: -; size: few; J: TRBJ2-7; CDR3: CASSPPGTRIGEQYF; DNA: TGTGCCAGCTCACCACCCGGGACTCGAATTGGCGAGCAGTACTTC
V: TRBV5-1; length: 11; D: -; size: -; J: TRBJ2-1; CDR3: CASRGAYEQFF; DNA: TGCGCCAGCAGAGGGGCCTATGAGCAGTTCTTC
V: TRBV9; length: 14; D: -; size: -; J: TRBJ1-4; CDR3: CASSAGHGNEKLFF; DNA: TGTGCCAGCAGCGCGGGACACGGAAATGAAAAACTGTTTTTT
V: TRBV7-2; length: 11; D: -; size: few; J: TRBJ2-5; CDR3: CASSSGETQYF; DNA: TGTGCCAGCAGTTCCGGGGAGACCCAGTACTTC
V: TRBV29-1; length: 14; D: TRBD1; size: few; J: TRBJ2-1; CDR3: CSVRDRGIYNEQFF; DNA: TGCAGCGTACGGGACAGGGGGATCTACAATGAGCAGTTCTTC
V: TRBV9; length: 14; D: TRBD2; size: -; J: TRBJ2-5; CDR3: CASSKTSGPGSQYF; DNA: TGTGCCAGCAGCAAAACTAGCGGGCCGGGGTCCCAGTACTTC
V: TRBV29-1; length: 13; D: TRBD1; size: -; J: TRBJ1-1; CDR3: CSVGRGQVTEAFF; DNA: TGCAGCGTTGGCAGGGGGCAAGTCACTGAAGCTTTCTTT
V: TRBV5-6; length: 12; D: -; size: -; J: TRBJ2-1; CDR3: CASSGRVGEQFF; DNA: TGTGCCAGCAGCGGCAGGGTTGGGGAGCAGTTCTTC
V: TRBV6-5; length: 15; D: -; size: few; J: TRBJ1-2; CDR3: CASSYGVADNYGYTF; DNA: TGTGCCAGCAGTTACGGTGTGGCGGATAACTATGGCTACACCTTC
V: TRBV10-3; length: 13; D: TRBD2; size: few; J: TRBJ2-3; CDR3: CAVRGGGTDTQYF; DNA: TGTGCCGTGCGGGGGGGCGGCACAGATACGCAGTATTTT
V: TRBV30; length: 14; D: -; size: -; J: TRBJ2-2; CDR3: CAWRQVASTGELFF; DNA: TGTGCCTGGAGACAGGTCGCTTCCACCGGGGAGCTGTTTTTT
V: TRBV30; length: 14; D: -; size: few; J: TRBJ1-2; CDR3: CAWSTRVPNYGYTF; DNA: TGTGCCTGGAGTACTAGGGTACCTAACTATGGCTACACCTTC
V: TRBV7-6; length: 16; D: TRBD1; size: -; J: TRBJ2-1; CDR3: CASSLAPTGASNEQFF; DNA: TGTGCCAGCAGCTTAGCGCCCACAGGGGCCAGCAATGAGCAGTTCTTC
V: TRBV27; length: 13; D: -; size: few; J: TRBJ1-2; CDR3: CASSPRDNYGYTF; DNA: TGTGCCAGCAGTCCACGAGATAACTATGGCTACACCTTC
V: TRBV7-3; length: 13; D: TRBD1; size: once; J: TRBJ1-5; CDR3: CASSRTGDQPQHF; DNA: TGTGCCAGCAGTCGAACAGGGGATCAGCCCCAGCATTTT
V: TRBV27; length: 14; D: TRBD1; size: few; J: TRBJ1-2; CDR3: CASSTRQGNYGYTF; DNA: TGTGCCAGCAGTACCCGACAGGGCAACTATGGCTACACCTTC
V: TRBV5-4; length: 14; D: TRBD1; size: -; J: TRBJ1-3; CDR3: CASSMTGVGNTIYF; DNA: TGTGCCAGCAGCATGACAGGGGTCGGAAACACCATATATTTT
V: TRBV5-1; length: 14; D: TRBD1; size: -; J: TRBJ2-7; CDR3: CASSFGQVVDEQYF; DNA: TGCGCCAGCAGCTTCGGACAGGTGGTGGACGAGCAGTACTTC
V: TRBV13; length: 16; D: TRBD2; size: once; J: TRBJ2-5; CDR3: CASSPPGGGDRETQYF; DNA: TGTGCCAGCAGCCCCCCAGGCGGGGGGGATCGGGAGACCCAGTACTTC
V: TRBV5-1; length: 13; D: -; size: -; J: TRBJ2-2; CDR3: CASSTRGTGELFF; DNA: TGCGCCAGCAGCACCAGGGGAACCGGGGAGCTGTTTTTT
V: TRBV9; length: 12; D: -; size: -; J: TRBJ1-2; CDR3: CASSVGGYGYTF; DNA: TGTGCCAGCAGCGTAGGAGGCTATGGCTACACCTTC
V: TRBV5-6; length: 17; D: TRBD1; size: few; J: TRBJ2-6; CDR3: CASSSPGQSSGANVLTF; DNA: TGTGCCAGCAGCTCCCCGGGACAGAGCTCTGGGGCCAACGTCCTGACTTTC
V: TRBV5-1; length: 16; D: TRBD2; size: few; J: TRBJ2-5; CDR3: CASSSLTSGTLETQYF; DNA: TGCGCCAGCAGCTCGTTGACTAGCGGGACTCTAGAGACCCAGTACTTC